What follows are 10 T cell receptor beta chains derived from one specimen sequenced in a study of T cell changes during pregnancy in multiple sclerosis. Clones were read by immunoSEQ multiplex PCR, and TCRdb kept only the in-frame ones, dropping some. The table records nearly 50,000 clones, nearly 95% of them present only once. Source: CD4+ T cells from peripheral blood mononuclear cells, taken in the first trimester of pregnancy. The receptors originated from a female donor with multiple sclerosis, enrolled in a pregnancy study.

CDR3 in DNA: TGTGCCAGCAGTCTAGCGGGGACTAACACCGGGGAGCTGTTTTTT. Protein: CASSLAGTNTGELFF. The rearrangement joins TRBV7-3 to TRBJ2-2; TRBD2 matches at 9 bases. CDR3 size: 15 residues. Germline V gene sequence: CDR1 SGHTA, CDR2 FQGTGA. The junction had 4 bases not matched to a gene; V was cut back by 6 bases and J by 2 bases.

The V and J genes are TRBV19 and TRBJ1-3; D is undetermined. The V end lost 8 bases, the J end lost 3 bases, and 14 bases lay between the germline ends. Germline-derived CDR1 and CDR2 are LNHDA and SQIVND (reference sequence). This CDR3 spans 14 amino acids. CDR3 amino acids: CASSSGGLGNTIYF. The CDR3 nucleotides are TGTGCCAGTTCCTCGGGCGGGCTTGGAAACACCATATATTTT.

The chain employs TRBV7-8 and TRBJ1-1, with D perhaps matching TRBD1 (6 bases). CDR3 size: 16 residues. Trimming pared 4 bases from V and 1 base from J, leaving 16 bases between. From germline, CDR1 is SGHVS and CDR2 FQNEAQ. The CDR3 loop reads CASSYRGGARNTEAFF. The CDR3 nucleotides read TGTGCCAGCAGCTATCGGGGGGGGGCAAGGAACACTGAAGCTTTCTTT.

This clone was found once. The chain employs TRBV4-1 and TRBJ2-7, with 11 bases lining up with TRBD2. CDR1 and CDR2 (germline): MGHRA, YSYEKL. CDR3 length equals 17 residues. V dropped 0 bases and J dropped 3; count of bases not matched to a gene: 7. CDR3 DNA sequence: TGCGCCAGCAGCCAAGATATGACTAGCGGGGTGATCTACGAGCAGTACTTC. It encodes CASSQDMTSGVIYEQYF.

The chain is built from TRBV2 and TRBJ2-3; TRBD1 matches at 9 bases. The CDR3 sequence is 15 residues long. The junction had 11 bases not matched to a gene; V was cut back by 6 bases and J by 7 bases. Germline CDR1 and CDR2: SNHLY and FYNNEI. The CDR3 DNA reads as TGTGCCAGCAGGCGTGGCCGGGACAGGGAGTATACGCAGTATTTT. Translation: CASRRGRDREYTQYF.

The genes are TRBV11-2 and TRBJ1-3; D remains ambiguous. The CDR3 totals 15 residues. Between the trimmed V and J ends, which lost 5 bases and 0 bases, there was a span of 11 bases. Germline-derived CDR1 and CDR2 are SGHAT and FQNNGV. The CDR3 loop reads CASSVTPVSGNTIYF. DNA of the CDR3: TGTGCCAGCAGCGTGACACCGGTCTCTGGAAACACCATATATTTT.

CDR3 region: CASSGGGGVETQYF. CDR3 DNA: TGTGCCAGCAGCGGGGGCGGGGGAGTGGAGACCCAGTACTTC. This chain uses TRBV9 with TRBJ2-5; 7 bases align to TRBD2. The germline CDR1 and CDR2 sequences are SGDLS and YYNGEE. CDR3 length: 14 residues. The V gene end was trimmed by 3 bases and the J gene end by 5 bases; junction bases not matched to a gene: 7.

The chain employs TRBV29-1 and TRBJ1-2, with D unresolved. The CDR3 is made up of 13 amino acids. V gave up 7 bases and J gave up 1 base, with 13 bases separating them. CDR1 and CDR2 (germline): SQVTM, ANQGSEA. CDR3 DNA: TGCAGCGCGGAGGGCAGTCTTAACTATGGCTACACCTTC. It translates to CSAEGSLNYGYTF.

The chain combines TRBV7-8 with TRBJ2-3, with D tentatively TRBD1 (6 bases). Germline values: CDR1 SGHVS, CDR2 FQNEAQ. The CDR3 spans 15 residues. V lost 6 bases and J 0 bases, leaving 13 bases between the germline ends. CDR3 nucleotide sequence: TGTGCCAGCAGGCCACAGGGTAGGAGCACAGATACGCAGTATTTT. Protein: CASRPQGRSTDTQYF.

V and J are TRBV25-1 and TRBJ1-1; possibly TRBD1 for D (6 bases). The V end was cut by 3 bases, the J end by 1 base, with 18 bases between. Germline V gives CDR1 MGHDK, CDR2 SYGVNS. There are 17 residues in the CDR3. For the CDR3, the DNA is TGTGCCAGCAGTGATGTCTTATTTGGGGGCGCGAACACTGAAGCTTTCTTT. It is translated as CASSDVLFGGANTEAFF.